This T cell receptor beta chain was retrieved from a study of blood T cell repertoires in COVID-19. CDR1 is SGHDT and CDR2 is YYEEEE in the germline V gene. Trimming took 4 bases from V and 7 from J; bases not matched to a gene: 9. The CDR3 sequence is 14 residues long. Sequencing used immunoSEQ multiplex PCR; TCRdb keeps in-frame clones, though not all of them. Of 55,000 to 65,000 clones in the sample, around nine tenths were seen once. Sequencing used peripheral blood. The clonotype was recovered from an older woman with active COVID-19. The chain has TRBV5-6 and TRBJ1-2, with 8 bases fitting TRBD1. The DNA for the CDR3 is TGTGCCAGCAGCGGAAACAGGGGGTTGTTTGGCTACACCTTC. Translation gives CASSGNRGLFGYTF.